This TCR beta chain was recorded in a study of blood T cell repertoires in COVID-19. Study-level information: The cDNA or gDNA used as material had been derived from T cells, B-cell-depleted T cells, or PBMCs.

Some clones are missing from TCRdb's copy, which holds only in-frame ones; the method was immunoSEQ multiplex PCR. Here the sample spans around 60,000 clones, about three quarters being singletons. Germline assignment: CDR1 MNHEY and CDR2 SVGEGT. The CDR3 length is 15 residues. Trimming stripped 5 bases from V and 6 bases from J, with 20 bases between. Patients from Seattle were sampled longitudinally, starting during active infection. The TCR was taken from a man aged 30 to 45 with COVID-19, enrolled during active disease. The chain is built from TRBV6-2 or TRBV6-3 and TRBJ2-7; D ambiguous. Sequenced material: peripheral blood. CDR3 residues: CASSARDSPSGEQYF. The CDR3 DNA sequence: TGTGCCAGCAGTGCTAGAGACTCTCCCTCCGGCGAGCAGTACTTC.